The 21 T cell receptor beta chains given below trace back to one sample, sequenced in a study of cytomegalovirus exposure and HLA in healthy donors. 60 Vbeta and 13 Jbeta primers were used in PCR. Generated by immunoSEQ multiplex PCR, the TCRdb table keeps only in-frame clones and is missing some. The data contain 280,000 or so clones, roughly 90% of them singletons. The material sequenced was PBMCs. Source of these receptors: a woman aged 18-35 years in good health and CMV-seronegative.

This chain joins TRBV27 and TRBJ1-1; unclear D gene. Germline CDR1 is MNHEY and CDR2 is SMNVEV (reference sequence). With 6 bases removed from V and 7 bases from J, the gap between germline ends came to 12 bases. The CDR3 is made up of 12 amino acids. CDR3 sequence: CASSQAGFEAFF. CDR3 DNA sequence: TGTGCCAGCAGCCAGGCGGGGTTTGAAGCTTTCTTT.

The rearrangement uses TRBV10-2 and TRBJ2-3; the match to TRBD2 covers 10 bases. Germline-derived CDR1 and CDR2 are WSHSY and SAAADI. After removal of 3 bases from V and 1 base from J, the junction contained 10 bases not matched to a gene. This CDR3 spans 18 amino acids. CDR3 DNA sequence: TGCGCCAGCAGTGAAAGACGAAGCGGGGGGGCACGCACAGATACGCAGTATTTT. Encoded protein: CASSERRSGGARTDTQYF.

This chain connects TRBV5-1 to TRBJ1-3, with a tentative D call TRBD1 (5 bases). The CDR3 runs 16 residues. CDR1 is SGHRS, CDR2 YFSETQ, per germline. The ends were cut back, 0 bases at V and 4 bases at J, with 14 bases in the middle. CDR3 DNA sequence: TGCGCCAGCAGCTTGGTGGGCACGGGACTAGGAAACACCATATATTTT. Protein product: CASSLVGTGLGNTIYF.

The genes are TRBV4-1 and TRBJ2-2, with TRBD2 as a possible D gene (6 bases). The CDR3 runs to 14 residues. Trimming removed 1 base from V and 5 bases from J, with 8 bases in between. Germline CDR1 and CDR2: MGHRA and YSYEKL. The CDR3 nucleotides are TGCGCCAGCAGCCAAGTAGGAGGGACCGGGGAGCTGTTTTTT. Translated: CASSQVGGTGELFF.

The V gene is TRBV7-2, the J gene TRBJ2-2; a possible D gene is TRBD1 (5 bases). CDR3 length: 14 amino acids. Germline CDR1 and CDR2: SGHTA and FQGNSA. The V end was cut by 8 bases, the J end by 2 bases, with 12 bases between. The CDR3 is CASSRVVNTGELFF. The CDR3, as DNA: TGTGCCAGCTCCAGGGTAGTTAACACCGGGGAGCTGTTTTTT. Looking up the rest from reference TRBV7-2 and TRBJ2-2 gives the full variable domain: GAGVSQSPSNKVTEKGKDVELRCDPISGHTALYWYRQSLGQGLEFLIYFQGNSAPDKSGLPSDRFSAERTGGSVSTLTIQRTQQEDSAVYLCASSRVVNTGELFFGEGSRLTVL.

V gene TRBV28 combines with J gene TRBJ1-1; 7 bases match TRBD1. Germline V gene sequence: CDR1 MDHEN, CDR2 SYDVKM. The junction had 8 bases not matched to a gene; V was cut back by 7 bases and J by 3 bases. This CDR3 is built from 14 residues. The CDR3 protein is CASTIGGFYTEAFF. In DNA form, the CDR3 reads TGTGCCAGCACTATAGGGGGCTTCTACACTGAAGCTTTCTTT. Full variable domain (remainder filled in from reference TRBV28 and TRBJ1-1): DVKVTQSSRYLVKRTGEKVFLECVQDMDHENMFWYRQDPGLGLRLIYFSYDVKMKEKGDIPEGYSVSREKKERFSLILESASTNQTSMYLCASTIGGFYTEAFFGQGTRLTVV.

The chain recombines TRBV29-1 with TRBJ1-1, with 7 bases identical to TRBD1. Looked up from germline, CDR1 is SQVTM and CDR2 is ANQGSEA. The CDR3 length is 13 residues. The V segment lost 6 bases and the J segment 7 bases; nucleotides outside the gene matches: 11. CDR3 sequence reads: CSVAKGADFEAFF. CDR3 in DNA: TGCAGCGTAGCAAAGGGGGCTGACTTTGAAGCTTTCTTT.

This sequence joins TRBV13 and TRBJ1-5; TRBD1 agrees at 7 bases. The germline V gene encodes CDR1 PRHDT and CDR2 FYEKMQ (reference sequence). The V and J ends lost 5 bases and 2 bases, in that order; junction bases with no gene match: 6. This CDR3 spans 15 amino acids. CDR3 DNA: TGTGCCAGCAGCCTTTCAGGGGGTGGCAATCAGCCCCAGCATTTT. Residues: CASSLSGGGNQPQHF.

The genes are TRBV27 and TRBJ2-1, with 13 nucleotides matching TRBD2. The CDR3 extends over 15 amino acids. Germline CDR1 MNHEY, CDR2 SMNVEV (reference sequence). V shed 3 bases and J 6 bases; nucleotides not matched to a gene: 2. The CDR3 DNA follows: TGTGCCAGCAGTTTTGGGACTAGCGGGGCCAATGAGCAGTTCTTC. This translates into CASSFGTSGANEQFF.

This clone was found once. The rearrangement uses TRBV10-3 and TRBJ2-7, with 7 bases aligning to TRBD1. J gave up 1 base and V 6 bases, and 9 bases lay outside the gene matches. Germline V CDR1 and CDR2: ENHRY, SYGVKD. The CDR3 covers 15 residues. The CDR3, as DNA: TGTGCCATCAGGGTCGATAGGGGGCCTTCCTACGAGCAGTACTTC. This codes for CAIRVDRGPSYEQYF.

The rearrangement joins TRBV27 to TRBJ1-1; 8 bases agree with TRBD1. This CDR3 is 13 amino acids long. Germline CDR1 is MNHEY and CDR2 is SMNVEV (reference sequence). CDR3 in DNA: TGTGCTACCTCCGGGACAGGGAACACTGAAGCTTTCTTT. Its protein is CATSGTGNTEAFF.

CDR3 region: CATSRDPSGGQQYF. DNA for the CDR3: TGTGCCACCAGCAGAGATCCAAGCGGGGGGCAACAGTACTTC. This chain joins TRBV15 and TRBJ2-5; 9 nucleotides match TRBD2. The CDR3 runs 14 residues. The J segment lost 11 bases and the V segment lost 0 bases, leaving 7 bases of the junction unmatched. Germline-derived CDR1 and CDR2 are LNHNV and YYDKDF (reference sequence).

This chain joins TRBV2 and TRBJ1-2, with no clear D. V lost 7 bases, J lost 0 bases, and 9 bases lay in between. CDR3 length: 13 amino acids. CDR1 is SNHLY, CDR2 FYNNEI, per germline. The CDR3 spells CASTGMSNYGYTF. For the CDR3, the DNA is TGTGCCAGCACGGGGATGTCTAACTATGGCTACACCTTC. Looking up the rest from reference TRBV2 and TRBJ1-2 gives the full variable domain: EPEVTQTPSHQVTQMGQEVILRCVPISNHLYFYWYRQILGQKVEFLVSFYNNEISEKSEIFDDQFSVERPDGSNFTLKIRSTKLEDSAMYFCASTGMSNYGYTFGSGTRLTVV.

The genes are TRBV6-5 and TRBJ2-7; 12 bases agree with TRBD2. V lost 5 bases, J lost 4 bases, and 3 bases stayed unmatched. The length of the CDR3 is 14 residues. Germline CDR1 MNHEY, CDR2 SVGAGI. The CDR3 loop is CASSPSGGEYEQYF. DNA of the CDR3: TGTGCCAGCAGTCCTAGCGGGGGGGAATACGAGCAGTACTTC.

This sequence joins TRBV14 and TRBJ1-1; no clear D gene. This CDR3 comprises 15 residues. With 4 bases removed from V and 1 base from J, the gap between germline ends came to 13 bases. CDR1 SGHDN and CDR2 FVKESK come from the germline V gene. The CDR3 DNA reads TGTGCCAGCAGCCCCCCGGGATGGCCGAACACTGAAGCTTTCTTT. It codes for CASSPPGWPNTEAFF. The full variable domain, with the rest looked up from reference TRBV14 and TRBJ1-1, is EAGVTQFPSHSVIEKGQTVTLRCDPISGHDNLYWYRRVMGKEIKFLLHFVKESKQDESGMPNNRFLAERTGGTYSTLKVQPAELEDSGVYFCASSPPGWPNTEAFFGQGTRLTVV.

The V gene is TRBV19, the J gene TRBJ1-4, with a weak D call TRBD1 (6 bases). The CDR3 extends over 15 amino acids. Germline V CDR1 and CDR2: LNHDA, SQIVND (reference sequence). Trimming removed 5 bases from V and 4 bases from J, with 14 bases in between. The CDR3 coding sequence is TGTGCCAGTAGTTTAAGGACAGACTATAATGAAAAACTGTTTTTT. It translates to CASSLRTDYNEKLFF. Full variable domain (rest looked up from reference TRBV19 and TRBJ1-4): DGGITQSPKYLFRKEGQNVTLSCEQNLNHDAMYWYRQDPGQGLRLIYYSQIVNDFQKGDIAEGYSVSREKKESFPLTVTSAQKNPTAFYLCASSLRTDYNEKLFFGSGTQLSVL.

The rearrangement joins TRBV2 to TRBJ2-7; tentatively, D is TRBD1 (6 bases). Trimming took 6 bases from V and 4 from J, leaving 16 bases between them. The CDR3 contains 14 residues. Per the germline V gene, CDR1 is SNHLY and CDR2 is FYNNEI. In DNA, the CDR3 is TGTGCCAGCAGATTGCAGGGGACCTCATACGAGCAGTACTTC. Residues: CASRLQGTSYEQYF.

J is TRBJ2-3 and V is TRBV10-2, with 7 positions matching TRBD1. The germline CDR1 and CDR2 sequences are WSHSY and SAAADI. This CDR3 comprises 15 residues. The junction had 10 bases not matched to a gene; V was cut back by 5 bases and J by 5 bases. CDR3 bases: TGCGCCAGCAGTCAACTGACAGGGAGCGAAGATACGCAGTATTTT. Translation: CASSQLTGSEDTQYF.

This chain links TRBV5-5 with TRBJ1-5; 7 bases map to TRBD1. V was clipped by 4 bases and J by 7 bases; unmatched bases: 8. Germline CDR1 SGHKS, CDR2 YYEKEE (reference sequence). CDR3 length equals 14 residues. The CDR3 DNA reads TGTGCCAGCAGCACTACAGGGGTTGGGCAGCCCCAGCATTTT. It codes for CASSTTGVGQPQHF.

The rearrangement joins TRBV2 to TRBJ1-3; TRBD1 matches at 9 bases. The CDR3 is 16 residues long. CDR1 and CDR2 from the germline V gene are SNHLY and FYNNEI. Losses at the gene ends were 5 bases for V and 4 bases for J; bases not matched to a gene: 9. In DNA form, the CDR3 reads TGTGCCAGCAGTTTGGGGCGTGGGACAGGGGGAAACACCATATATTTT. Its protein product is CASSLGRGTGGNTIYF.

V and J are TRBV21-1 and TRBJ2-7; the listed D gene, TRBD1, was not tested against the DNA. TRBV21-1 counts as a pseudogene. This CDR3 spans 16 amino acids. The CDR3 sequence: CASSKCPLGAGYEQYF. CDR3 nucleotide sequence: TGTGCCAGCAGCAAATGCCCCTTGGGCGCTGGCTACGAGCAGTACTTC.